This T cell receptor (beta chain) appears in the sequencing data of a study of cytotoxic CD8 clonotypes in ibrutinib-treated CLL (TCRdb year 2021). At the level of the whole study: In this cohort, some 16 patients were treatment-naive and ten to eleven were relapsed/refractory, while around 17 had unmutated IGHV. Partial responses were observed in about 24 patients and complete responses in 2; after a median follow-up of around 68 months, remission was maintained in approximately 14 patients and progression was observed in roughly 12. The response samples were drawn at a median of around eleven months into treatment, with a range of roughly 6 to 40 months. On average, each sample had some 260,000 productive templates and more than 85,000 productive rearrangements. Of the approximately 87 people in the trial, 26 had longitudinal samples available. Cryopreserved peripheral blood mononuclear cells were obtained prior to treatment, at the time of response, and at either disease progression or sustained remission. On the study overall, not on this receptor specifically: Public clonotypes were rare and either contracted or stayed stable during treatment, and the rise in clonality at ibrutinib response reflected the expansion of private clonotypes. At baseline, clonality was higher than in age-matched healthy donors and showed a strong correlation with circulating CD8+ T-cell counts. Clonality increased at ibrutinib response, stayed stable in sustained remission, and fell back toward baseline at progression. Sampling times were not matched between sustained-remission and progressing patients, and lymph node repertoires were not studied.

Each clonotype received, on average, approximately 9.9x coverage in deep resolution sequencing performed on a MiSeq, where the target depth lay between 1 in 1 million and 1 in 200,000 T cells. TCR beta libraries were generated with the immunoSEQ hsTCRB Kit. The paper's processing steps were these. Data were analyzed with ImmunoSEQ Data Assistant and ImmunoSEQ Analyzer, with V, D and J genes assigned per IMGT definitions. Clonality, which ranges from 0 to 1, was calculated by subtracting the normalized Shannon entropy of productive rearrangement frequencies from one. Only overrepresented clonotypes making up at least 0.05% of the repertoire of each patient were included in the public clonotype analysis. Repertoires from approximately 12 age-matched healthy donors in immuneACCESS were used as clonality controls. TCRdb stores this immuneACCESS table with in-frame sequences only. Part of the clones is absent; in the studies checked, under half of the shortfall reflects unresolved V genes, and no reason is known for the rest. V, J and clone size derive from that table, while D and trimming were established from the DNA sequence. The table for this sample lists 20,000 to 30,000 clones; about 81% of them were counted only once. The ten largest account for under 10% of the sample.

For TCR beta library preparation, roughly 2 micrograms of genomic DNA was extracted from cryopreserved PBMCs. High-throughput TCR beta sequencing was performed on longitudinal blood samples from CLL patients receiving ibrutinib monotherapy. The patients took part in an open-label, single-center phase 2 trial of ibrutinib monotherapy. On this clone: Its binding antigen is unknown. Nothing much larger sits one base from this clone, and base qualities are not available.

Trimmed from V: 5 bases; trimmed from J: 9 bases; junction bases lacking a gene match: 11. The CDR3, from cysteine to phenylalanine, totals 14 residues. CDR3 DNA only is kept here, 42 bases in frame from base 1. Via the germline V gene, CDR1 is SGHRS and CDR2 YFSETQ. Sequences were derived from PBMCs, sampled before ibrutinib treatment. This TCR came from a human donor with chronic lymphocytic leukemia. The rearranged segments are TRBV5-1 and TRBJ1-1, and TRBD1 matches 9 of the central bases. The CDR3: CASSREGQGTQAFF. DNA sequence: TGCGCCAGCAGTAGGGAGGGACAGGGTACACAAGCTTTCTTT. Here the CDR3 is joined to the reference TRBV5-1 and TRBJ1-1 genes, and the full variable domain is: KAGVTQTPRYLIKTRGQQVTLSCSPISGHRSVSWYQQTPGQGLQFLFEYFSETQRNKGNFPGRFSGRQFSNSRSEMNVSTLELGDSALYLCASSREGQGTQAFFGQGTRLTVV.